The sequence of this T cell receptor beta chain was determined in a study of OX40 agonist ivuxolimab in advanced cancers. The wider study: With a range of roughly 20 to 80, age averaged about 58 years, and around 83% were male. Antecedent anti-PD-1, anti-PD-L1 or anti-CTLA-4 therapy was permissible, with roughly 36% having received some.

Points on this clone: Its antigen is currently unknown.

This table comes from immunoSEQ multiplex PCR, and its TCRdb copy is limited to in-frame clones, with some not included. The table lists approximately 69,000 clones, around 81% of them singletons. Exclusion applied to patients with autoimmune disease history or systemic immunosuppression. Looked up from germline, CDR1 is MNHEY and CDR2 is SVGAGI. Trimming shortened V by 10 bases and J by 3 bases, and 15 bases separated the two germline ends. CDR3 size: 14 residues. The study's findings and limits: Clones of CD4+ and CD8+ blood T cells grew by week 6 at doses of 0.1 to 3.0 mg/kg.

The chain combines TRBV6-5 with TRBJ1-4, with D possibly matching TRBD1 (6 bases). The TCR originated in an adult with an advanced solid tumor such as melanoma, head and neck, liver or kidney cancer. The material was CD4+ or CD8+ T cells sorted from blood, obtained in a trial of the OX40 agonist ivuxolimab. CDR3 nucleotide sequence: TGTGCCACCGCAGGGGAGACAGCTAATGAAAAACTGTTTTTT. Its protein product is CATAGETANEKLFF.